The 10 T cell receptor beta chains presented below share a single source sample, sequenced in a study of T cell clonotyping in hematopoietic cell transplantation (dated by TCRdb to the early 2020s). Libraries were constructed by the immunoSEQ multiplex PCR assay. TCRdb holds this immuneACCESS table with in-frame rearrangements only. Some clones are missing; in checked studies, unresolved V genes explain under half, and the rest has no known cause. A total of 7,900 or so clones appear in this sample, around 89% of them only once. The top ten constitute roughly 5% of the sample. The time point label here, explained by the study, means: 30 days after allo-HCT. Here the sequenced sample was PBMCs, taken 30 days after allogeneic stem cell transplant. Receptor source: a female patient aged 50 to 60 who had an allogeneic stem cell transplant from an unrelated donor, so the T cells may come from the graft donor. Some clones in this sample may be carry-over from other donors' samples.

The rearrangement links TRBV9 to TRBJ2-5; 10 nucleotides align to TRBD2. The CDR3 loop spans 16 amino acids. CDR1 is SGDLS and CDR2 is YYNGEE in the germline V gene. J lost 5 bases, V lost 3 bases, and 10 bases had no gene match. In nucleotides, the CDR3 is TGTGCCAGCAGCGGATTAGCGGGGGGTAGTCGCGAGACCCAGTACTTC. Residues: CASSGLAGGSRETQYF.

A few counts support this clone. This chain connects TRBV28 to TRBJ1-3, with TRBD1 as a possible D gene (6 bases). Germline V gene lookup returns CDR1 MDHEN and CDR2 SYDVKM. The CDR3 extends over 16 amino acids. The V gene lost 3 bases and the J gene lost 2 bases, with 14 bases spanning the gap. The CDR3 bases are TGTGCCAGCAGTTTGTGGTCAGGGGATACTGGAAACACCATATATTTT. Translation: CASSLWSGDTGNTIYF.

V and J are TRBV7-9 and TRBJ2-1; 9 nucleotides line up with TRBD2. CDR1 SEHNR and CDR2 FQNEAQ come from the germline V gene (reference sequence). Germline trimming cut 3 bases from V and 7 bases from J; bases unmatched to any gene: 4. The CDR3 is 14 residues long. In DNA form, the CDR3 reads TGTGCCAGCAGCTTCGGCGGGAGGGGGAATGAGCAGTTCTTC. Translating gives CASSFGGRGNEQFF. Full variable domain (remainder filled in from reference TRBV7-9 and TRBJ2-1): DTGVSQNPRHKITKRGQNVTFRCDPISEHNRLYWYRQTLGQGPEFLTYFQNEAQLEKSRLLSDRFSAERPKGSFSTLEIQRTEQGDSAMYLCASSFGGRGNEQFFGPGTRLTVL.

The rearrangement uses TRBV5-1 and TRBJ1-2, with D unresolved. CDR1 is SGHRS and CDR2 is YFSETQ in the germline V gene. The CDR3 loop spans 12 amino acids. Trimming took off 6 bases at V and 7 bases at J, with 13 bases between the two ends. CDR3 sequence: CASTLDRGGYTF. In nucleotides, the CDR3 is TGCGCCAGCACCCTGGACCGGGGTGGCTACACCTTC.

The V gene is TRBV28, the J gene TRBJ1-2; 7 bases match TRBD1. With 10 bases clipped from V and 1 base from J, the junction kept 18 bases outside the gene matches. The CDR3 runs 17 residues. Per the germline V gene, CDR1 is MDHEN and CDR2 is SYDVKM. DNA of the CDR3: TGTGCCACCCAAGAAGTGAGTGACAGGGCATTTAACTATGGCTACACCTTC. Protein: CATQEVSDRAFNYGYTF.

The rearrangement joins TRBV27 to TRBJ1-2, with D unresolved. From germline, CDR1 is MNHEY and CDR2 SMNVEV (reference sequence). With 3 bases removed from V and 0 bases from J, the gap between germline ends came to 8 bases. The CDR3 extends over 14 amino acids. The CDR3 loop reads CASSFTSSNYGYTF. CDR3 bases: TGTGCCAGCAGTTTCACAAGCTCTAACTATGGCTACACCTTC.

This sequence joins TRBV4-1 and TRBJ2-6, with D possibly matching TRBD1 (6 bases). Trimming removed 0 bases at V and 0 bases at J, with 18 bases between. CDR1 and CDR2 (germline): MGHRA, YSYEKL. This CDR3 is built from 20 residues. CDR3 protein: CASSQDLFTGQPSGANVLTF. The CDR3 DNA follows: TGCGCCAGCAGCCAAGACCTCTTTACTGGACAGCCCTCTGGGGCCAACGTCCTGACTTTC.

This chain uses TRBV18 with TRBJ1-2; 8 bases match TRBD1. Unmatched junction bases numbered 5, after V lost 5 bases and J lost 6 bases. This CDR3 is built from 13 residues. CDR1 is KGHSH and CDR2 is LQKENI in the germline V gene. CDR3 sequence reads: CASSRETGDGYTF. CDR3 DNA: TGTGCCAGCTCAAGGGAGACAGGGGATGGCTACACCTTC.

This chain uses TRBV19 with TRBJ2-1, with unresolved D. The CDR3 length is 15 residues. Germline V gene data show CDR1 as LNHDA and CDR2 as SQIVND (reference sequence). V was clipped by 1 base and J by 0 bases, with 7 bases between them. For the CDR3, the DNA is TGTGCCAGTAGTATAGTCCTGAGCTCCTACAATGAGCAGTTCTTC. This sequence encodes CASSIVLSSYNEQFF.

The J gene is TRBJ2-2, the V gene TRBV11-2, with 13 bases aligning to TRBD2. The CDR3 consists of 15 residues. J gave up 2 bases and V 8 bases, and 2 bases lay outside the gene matches. Germline CDR1 SGHAT, CDR2 FQNNGV. CDR3: CASRTSGSNTGELFF. Here the CDR3 DNA reads TGTGCCAGCCGGACTAGCGGGAGTAACACCGGGGAGCTGTTTTTT.